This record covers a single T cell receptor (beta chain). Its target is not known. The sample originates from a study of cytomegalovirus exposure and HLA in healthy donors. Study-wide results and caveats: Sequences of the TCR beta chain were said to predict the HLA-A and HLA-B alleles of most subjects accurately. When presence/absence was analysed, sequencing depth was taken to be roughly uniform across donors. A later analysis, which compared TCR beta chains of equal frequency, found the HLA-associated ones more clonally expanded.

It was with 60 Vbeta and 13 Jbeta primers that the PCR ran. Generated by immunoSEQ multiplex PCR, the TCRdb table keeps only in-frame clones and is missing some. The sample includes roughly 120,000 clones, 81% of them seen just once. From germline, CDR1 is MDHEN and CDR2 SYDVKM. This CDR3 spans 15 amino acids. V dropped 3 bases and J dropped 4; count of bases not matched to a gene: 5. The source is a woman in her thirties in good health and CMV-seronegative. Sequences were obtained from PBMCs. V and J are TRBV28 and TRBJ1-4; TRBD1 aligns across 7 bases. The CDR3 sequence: CASSLATGLNEKLFF. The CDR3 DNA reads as TGTGCCAGCAGTTTGGCGACAGGGCTTAATGAAAAACTGTTTTTT.